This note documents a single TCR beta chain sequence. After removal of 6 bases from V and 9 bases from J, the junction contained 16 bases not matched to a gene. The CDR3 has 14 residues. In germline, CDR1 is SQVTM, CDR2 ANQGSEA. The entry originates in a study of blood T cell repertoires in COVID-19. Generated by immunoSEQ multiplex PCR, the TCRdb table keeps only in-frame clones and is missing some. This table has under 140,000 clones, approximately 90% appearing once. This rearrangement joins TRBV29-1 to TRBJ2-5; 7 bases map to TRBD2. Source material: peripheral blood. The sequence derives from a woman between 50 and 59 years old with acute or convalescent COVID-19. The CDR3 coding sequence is TGCAGCGTCAGTCCTCTAGCGGACCGGGGGGCCCAGTACTTC. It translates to CSVSPLADRGAQYF.